This T cell receptor beta chain derives from a study of regulatory T cells in long-lasting Graves disease. Overall study results and limits: Patients with persistent Graves' had lower TCR diversity than newly diagnosed patients. Public clonotype sharing was higher in persistent than newly diagnosed patients.

For TCR beta, libraries came from iRepertoire HTBI primers and Arm-PCR of CDR3 regions. TCRdb independently ran MiXCR on the multiplex PCR reads; one entry per CDR3 protein. Of hundreds of thousands of distinct CDR3 sequences in the sample, around a fifth are singletons; the top ten hold approximately 14%. A few counts support this clonotype. The antigen is undetermined. Time point given: persistent/refractory GD, antithyroid drugs over 5 years with positive TRAb. PBMC RNA served as the TCR library source. In Xi'an, China, an endocrinology department was the source of patients. Here the sequenced sample was peripheral blood mononuclear cells (PBMCs), taken when the disease was refractory, from a patient treated with antithyroid drugs. The sequence came from a female donor with Graves disease.

This chain's CDR3 is CASSARLGLWAYEQYF. CDR3 nucleotides: TGTGCCAGCAGCGCACGACTGGGACTCTGGGCCTACGAGCAGTACTTC. The V gene is TRBV7-2, the J gene TRBJ2-7; maybe TRBD2 (6 bases). Trimming cost V 5 bases and J 2 bases, with 19 bases left between them. The CDR3 extends over 16 amino acids. Germline V gene sequence: CDR1 SGHTA, CDR2 FQGNSA. The full variable domain, in which reference TRBV7-2 and TRBJ2-7 provide the parts outside the CDR3, is GAGVSQSPSNKVTEKGKDVELRCDPISGHTALYWYRQSLGQGLEFLIYFQGNSAPDKSGLPSDRFSAERTGGSVSTLTIQRTQQEDSAVYLCASSARLGLWAYEQYFGPGTRLTVT.